Presented here are 26 T cell receptor beta chains from one specimen sequenced in a study of T cell responses to AZD1222 COVID-19 vaccine. Clones were sequenced by immunoSEQ multiplex PCR, and TCRdb holds only the in-frame ones, with some missing. The sample contains roughly 40,000 clones, less than 95% of which appear only once. The specimen comprised peripheral blood, sampled 28 days after the second AZD1222 dose. The source of these receptors is an adult who received the AZD1222 COVID-19 vaccine.

V usage is TRBV12-3 or TRBV12-4 and J usage is TRBJ1-1; no firm D call. V dropped 6 bases and J dropped 0 bases, with 8 bases sitting between them. The CDR3 is 13 residues long. The chain's CDR3 is CASSPMMNTEAFF. The CDR3 region has the DNA TGTGCCAGCAGCCCCATGATGAACACTGAAGCTTTCTTT.

This chain links TRBV6-5 with TRBJ1-1; D is undetermined. Germline CDR1 reads MNHEY; CDR2 reads SVGAGI. Trimming removed 7 bases at V and 8 bases at J, with 14 bases between. The CDR3 is 12 amino acids. Here the CDR3 reads CASTPTGGEAFF. CDR3 DNA sequence: TGTGCCAGCACCCCGACCGGTGGAGAAGCTTTCTTT.

The chain uses TRBV7-8 and TRBJ2-3; a possible D gene is TRBD2 (6 bases). The V gene's germline CDR1 is SGHVS and CDR2 FQNEAQ. The CDR3 length is 17 residues. V was pared by 0 bases and J by 2 bases, with 15 bases between. The DNA for the CDR3 is TGTGCCAGCAGCTTAGCGAGGCCAGGACTACTCACAGATACGCAGTATTTT. It yields the protein CASSLARPGLLTDTQYF.

This chain connects TRBV30 to TRBJ1-1, with D possibly TRBD1 on 6 matching bases. Between the trimmed V and J ends, which lost 3 bases and 5 bases, there was a span of 10 bases. The V gene's germline CDR1 is GTSNPN and CDR2 SVGIG (reference sequence). The CDR3 totals 12 residues. The CDR3: CAWRGGETEAFF. The CDR3 coding sequence is TGTGCCTGGAGGGGGGGCGAGACTGAAGCTTTCTTT.

The chain has TRBV12-3 or TRBV12-4 and TRBJ1-1; D perhaps matches TRBD1 (5 bases). The length of the CDR3 is 13 residues. V lost 5 bases and J lost 2, with 9 bases in between. CDR3 bases: TGTGCCAGCAGTGTGGGACCTAACACTGAAGCTTTCTTT. It yields the protein CASSVGPNTEAFF.

The rearrangement links TRBV28 to TRBJ1-1; D gene unclear. The germline V and J ends were trimmed by 8 bases and 7 bases, with 17 bases remaining between them. The CDR3 runs 13 residues. From germline, CDR1 is MDHEN and CDR2 SYDVKM. CDR3 residues: CASVPAQVGEAFF. Written as DNA, the CDR3 is TGTGCCAGCGTCCCCGCGCAAGTTGGTGAAGCTTTCTTT. Looking up the rest from reference TRBV28 and TRBJ1-1 gives the full variable domain: DVKVTQSSRYLVKRTGEKVFLECVQDMDHENMFWYRQDPGLGLRLIYFSYDVKMKEKGDIPEGYSVSREKKERFSLILESASTNQTSMYLCASVPAQVGEAFFGQGTRLTVV.

This chain uses TRBV20-1 with TRBJ1-5; perhaps TRBD1 as D (6 bases). V was clipped by 3 bases and J by 6 bases, with 21 bases between them. Germline V gene sequence: CDR1 DFQATT, CDR2 SNEGSKA (reference sequence). The length of the CDR3 is 16 residues. The DNA of the CDR3 is TGCAGTGCTAGTGAAACCCAGGGGATAGGGAGTCAGCCCCAGCATTTT. It encodes CSASETQGIGSQPQHF.

The chain joins TRBV19 to TRBJ1-3; tentatively, D is TRBD1 (6 bases). This CDR3 is 16 amino acids long. Germline V gene lookup returns CDR1 LNHDA and CDR2 SQIVND (reference sequence). V lost 6 bases to trimming and J lost 2 bases, with 17 bases between them. The CDR3 DNA sequence: TGTGCCAGTAGCTACAGCGAACAGGGTGCTGGAAACACCATATATTTT. Translation: CASSYSEQGAGNTIYF.

This chain uses TRBV6-6 with TRBJ1-3; TRBD1 matches 9 bases. Germline V lookup: CDR1 MNHNY, CDR2 SVGAGI (reference sequence). CDR3 length equals 16 residues. Germline trimming cut 4 bases from V and 4 bases from J; bases unmatched to any gene: 8. The CDR3 spells CASSFPGQGRGNTIYF. Written as DNA, the CDR3 is TGTGCCAGCAGTTTCCCTGGACAGGGGAGAGGAAACACCATATATTTT.

The chain employs TRBV7-2 and TRBJ1-6, with D perhaps matching TRBD1 (5 bases). This CDR3 comprises 15 residues. From germline, CDR1 is SGHTA and CDR2 FQGNSA. Trimming removed 5 bases from V and 7 bases from J, with 15 bases in between. The CDR3 sequence is CASSQDGGHNSPLHF. The CDR3, as DNA: TGTGCCAGCAGCCAAGACGGGGGTCACAATTCACCCCTCCACTTT.

The chain is built from TRBV30 and TRBJ1-2; maybe TRBD1 (6 bases). CDR3 length: 13 amino acids. V gave up 2 bases and J gave up 2 bases, with 9 bases separating them. Germline V gene sequence: CDR1 GTSNPN, CDR2 SVGIG (reference sequence). CDR3 in amino acids: CAWSSQGNYGYTF. CDR3 bases: TGTGCCTGGAGTTCCCAGGGGAACTATGGCTACACCTTC.

V and J are TRBV5-1 and TRBJ1-6, with D possibly matching TRBD1 (6 bases). CDR1 is SGHRS and CDR2 is YFSETQ in the germline V gene. V was pared by 1 base and J by 10 bases, with 12 bases between. CDR3 length: 14 amino acids. The CDR3 protein is CASSLSGDGSPLHF. Written as DNA, the CDR3 is TGCGCCAGCAGCTTGTCAGGGGACGGGTCACCCCTCCACTTT.

The rearrangement links TRBV7-2 to TRBJ2-5; possible D gene TRBD1, 5 bases. Per germline, CDR1 SGHTA and CDR2 FQGNSA. V lost 1 base, J lost 1 base, and 13 bases lay in between. CDR3 length equals 16 residues. CDR3 sequence: CASSLGAGKGQETQYF. In DNA form, the CDR3 reads TGTGCCAGCAGCTTAGGGGCAGGGAAAGGCCAAGAGACCCAGTACTTC.

This clone appeared a single time. The gene calls are TRBV5-4 and TRBJ1-1, with D possibly matching TRBD1 (5 bases). The CDR3 sequence is 12 residues long. From germline, CDR1 is SGHNT and CDR2 YYREEE (reference sequence). The germline V and J ends were trimmed by 0 bases and 10 bases, with 10 bases remaining between them. CDR3 bases: TGTGCCAGCAGCTTGGGACAGCGGGGAGCTTTCTTT. This translates into CASSLGQRGAFF. Using reference TRBV5-4 and TRBJ1-1 for the parts outside the CDR3, the full variable domain is ETGVTQSPTHLIKTRGQQVTLRCSSQSGHNTVSWYQQALGQGPQFIFQYYREEENGRGNFPPRFSGLQFPNYSSELNVNALELDDSALYLCASSLGQRGAFFGQGTRLTVV.

This sequence joins TRBV6-5 and TRBJ2-3; no clear D. Trimming took off 4 bases at V and 2 bases at J, with 4 bases between the two ends. Germline CDR1 is MNHEY and CDR2 is SVGAGI. The CDR3 has 12 residues. CDR3 in DNA: TGTGCCAGCAGTTCCAACACAGATACGCAGTATTTT. As protein: CASSSNTDTQYF.

The V gene is TRBV19, the J gene TRBJ1-4; the match to TRBD1 covers 8 bases. The CDR3 covers 15 residues. CDR1 LNHDA and CDR2 SQIVND come from the germline V gene (reference sequence). Trimming cost V 6 bases and J 8 bases; bases outside gene matches: 11. CDR3 in DNA: TGTGCCAGTAGCTCTCAGGGGGCCGGGAAAGAAAAACTGTTTTTT. This gives the protein CASSSQGAGKEKLFF.

In nucleotides, the CDR3 is TGTGCCAGCAGCGACGCCCGACTAGCGGTCTATAGCGGGGAGCTGTTTTTT. Its protein is CASSDARLAVYSGELFF. The chain uses TRBV7-9 and TRBJ2-2; 9 bases agree with TRBD2. The V gene end was trimmed by 5 bases and the J gene end by 7 bases; junction bases not matched to a gene: 14. This CDR3 is 17 amino acids long. Per germline, CDR1 SEHNR and CDR2 FQNEAQ (reference sequence).

The CDR3 nucleotides are TGTGCCAGCATTTTGACAGGGGCAGCTTTCTTT. This codes for CASILTGAAFF. This rearrangement joins TRBV13 to TRBJ1-1, with 8 bases identical to TRBD1. Trimming at V came to 7 bases and at J to 10 bases, leaving 5 bases not matched to a gene. Per the germline V gene, CDR1 is PRHDT and CDR2 is FYEKMQ (reference sequence). The CDR3 is 11 residues long.

The chain recombines TRBV2 with TRBJ1-2; TRBD1 is a possible D gene (6 bases). The germline gives CDR1 SNHLY, CDR2 FYNNEI. V was cut by 6 bases and J by 3 bases, with 17 bases left in between. This CDR3 has 15 amino acids. CDR3 loop: CASRTPDSNYYGYTF. Here the CDR3 DNA reads TGTGCCAGCAGGACCCCGGACAGCAATTACTATGGCTACACCTTC. The full variable domain, completed using reference TRBV2 and TRBJ1-2, is EPEVTQTPSHQVTQMGQEVILRCVPISNHLYFYWYRQILGQKVEFLVSFYNNEISEKSEIFDDQFSVERPDGSNFTLKIRSTKLEDSAMYFCASRTPDSNYYGYTFGSGTRLTVV.

V is TRBV19 and J is TRBJ1-5; D is ambiguous. The CDR3 totals 13 residues. Trimming removed 7 bases at V and 6 bases at J, with 13 bases between. Germline V gene sequence: CDR1 LNHDA, CDR2 SQIVND (reference sequence). The CDR3 here is CASTQYQGQPQHF. In DNA form, the CDR3 reads TGTGCCAGTACCCAATACCAAGGTCAGCCCCAGCATTTT.

The chain couples TRBV27 to TRBJ1-5; maybe TRBD1 (5 bases). V gave up 6 bases and J gave up 0 bases, with 18 bases separating them. Germline CDR1 reads MNHEY; CDR2 reads SMNVEV (reference sequence). The CDR3 consists of 17 residues. The CDR3: CASSLKSQGLSNQPQHF. The CDR3 coding sequence is TGTGCCAGCAGCCTTAAGTCCCAGGGACTTAGCAATCAGCCCCAGCATTTT.

The chain has TRBV27 and TRBJ1-2; TRBD1 matches at 7 bases. Germline V lookup: CDR1 MNHEY, CDR2 SMNVEV (reference sequence). This CDR3 is built from 14 residues. The V segment lost 2 bases and the J segment 4 bases; nucleotides outside the gene matches: 4. CDR3 nucleotides: TGTGCCAGCAGTTTAGGAGGGGGCGCCTATGGCTACACCTTC. As protein: CASSLGGGAYGYTF.

The count of this clone is one. The chain is built from TRBV5-8 and TRBJ2-5, with D possibly TRBD2 on 6 matching bases. The CDR3 has 12 residues. V lost 7 bases, J lost 5 bases, and 12 bases lay in between. The germline V gene encodes CDR1 SGHTS and CDR2 YDEGEE. The CDR3, as DNA: TGTGCCAGCGGGGGAGGTCGTGAGACCCAGTACTTC. This gives the protein CASGGGRETQYF.

This sequence joins TRBV5-1 and TRBJ1-4; unclear D gene. The germline V and J ends were trimmed by 6 bases and 8 bases, with 14 bases remaining between them. The CDR3 spans 13 residues. Germline lookup yields CDR1 SGHRS and CDR2 YFSETQ. In nucleotides, the CDR3 is TGCGCCAGCACTCTGAAAATCGGAGAAAAACTGTTTTTT. Protein sequence: CASTLKIGEKLFF.

This rearrangement joins TRBV6-2 or TRBV6-3 to TRBJ1-1; D may be TRBD1 (5 bases). Germline CDR1 reads MNHEY; CDR2 reads SVGEGT. CDR3 length: 14 residues. Trimming pared 5 bases from V and 5 bases from J, leaving 15 bases between. The CDR3 nucleotides are TGTGCCAGCAGTCCCTACCAGGGTCGGACTGAAGCTTTCTTT. Translated, it gives CASSPYQGRTEAFF.

This rearrangement joins TRBV5-1 to TRBJ1-5; D unclear. Germline lookup yields CDR1 SGHRS and CDR2 YFSETQ. This CDR3 has 14 amino acids. Trimming cost V 0 bases and J 9 bases, with 13 bases left between them. CDR3 in amino acids: CASSLDGPGGPQHF. The DNA of the CDR3 is TGCGCCAGCAGCTTGGATGGTCCCGGAGGGCCCCAGCATTTT.